This T cell receptor beta chain was sequenced in a study of T cell repertoires in cytomegalovirus infection. Background on the study: Newly reported HLA-C-restricted and thoroughly characterized HLA-B-restricted CMV epitopes were employed. The public TCR beta signatures pointed to both CMV infection and matching HLA type.

Germline assignment: CDR1 SGDLS and CDR2 YYNGEE. The CDR3 sequence is 16 residues long. Trimming stripped 4 bases from V and 5 bases from J, with 19 bases between. Whole-study results and caveats: What dominated the ex vivo response were HLA-C-restricted CMV-specific TCR beta clonotypes. Individuals carrying CMV plus the relevant HLA were identified by cumulative frequency of public TCR beta families.

On this clonotype: Its antigen is still unknown.

MiXCR was run by TCRdb on the reads, yielding one entry per CDR3 protein. Counted here are about a million distinct CDR3 sequences, more than 25% occurring once; the ten biggest clones make up about 14%. The chain carries TRBV9 and TRBJ2-1; possibly TRBD1 or TRBD2 for D (5 bases each). The sequence was obtained from a human donor in good health (CMV status not recorded). Some clones in this sample may be carry-over from other donors' samples. Sample: cultured CD8+ T cells from PBMCs, taken from culture after CMV antigen stimulation. CDR3 in DNA: TGTGCCAGCAGCTTAGTAGGCGAGGGGCTAGACAATGAGCAGTTCTTC. This codes for CASSLVGEGLDNEQFF.